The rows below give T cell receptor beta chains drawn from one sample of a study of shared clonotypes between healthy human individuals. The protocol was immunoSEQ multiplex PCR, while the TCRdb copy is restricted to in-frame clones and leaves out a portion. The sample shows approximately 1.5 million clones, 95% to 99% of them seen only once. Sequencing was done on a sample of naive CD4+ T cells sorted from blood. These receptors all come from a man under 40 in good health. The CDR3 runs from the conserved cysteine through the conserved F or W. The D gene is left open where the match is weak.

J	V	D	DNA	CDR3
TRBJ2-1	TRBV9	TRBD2	TGTGCCAGCAGCGCCACTAGCGGGTTTACCTCCTACAATGAGCAGTTCTTC	CASSATSGFTSYNEQFF
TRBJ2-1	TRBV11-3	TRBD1	TGTGCCAGCAGCCCCGGACAGGGATGGGGCAATGAGCAGTTCTTC	CASSPGQGWGNEQFF
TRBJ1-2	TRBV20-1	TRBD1	TGCACCGGGACAGGGGACGAAGGCTACACCTTC	CTGTGDEGYTF
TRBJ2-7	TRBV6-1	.	TGTGCCAGCAGTGGGTACAGGGCCTACGAGCAGTACTTC	CASSGYRAYEQYF
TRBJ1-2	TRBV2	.	TGTGCCAGCAGTGATGAGGGGCTTATCGGCTATGGCTACACCTTC	CASSDEGLIGYGYTF
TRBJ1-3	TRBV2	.	TGTGCCAGCACAGGGACACACTCTGGAAACACCATATATTTT	CASTGTHSGNTIYF
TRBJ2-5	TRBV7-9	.	TGTGCCAGCAGGGGGTCGCCGGAGACCCAGTACTTC	CASRGSPETQYF
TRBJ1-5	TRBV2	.	TGTGCCAGCAGTGGGGAGATCAATCAGCCCCAGCATTTT	CASSGEINQPQHF
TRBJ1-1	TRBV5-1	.	TGCGCCAGCGCACGGAGATCAGGGAGCGGTACTGAAGCTTTCTTT	CASARRSGSGTEAFF
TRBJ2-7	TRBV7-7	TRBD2	TGTGCCAGCAGCTTAGGCACTAGCGGGAGTGGCGAGCAGTACTTC	CASSLGTSGSGEQYF
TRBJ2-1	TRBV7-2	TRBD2	TGTGCCAGCAGCTTCGGACTAGCGGGAGGGCCACTACGGAATGAGCAGTTCTTC	CASSFGLAGGPLRNEQFF
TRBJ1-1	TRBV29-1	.	TGCAGCGTGAGCCACGGGGGCAGAACTGAAGCTTTCTTT	CSVSHGGRTEAFF
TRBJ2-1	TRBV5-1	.	TGCGCCAGCAGCTTGGTTGGGCCCTCCGAGCAGTTCTTC	CASSLVGPSEQFF